The rows below give T cell receptor beta chains drawn from one sample of a study of blood T cell repertoires in COVID-19. Only in-frame clones appear in the TCRdb table, and some are missing; sequencing was by immunoSEQ multiplex PCR. The data show around 300,000 clones, 88% seen once. Material: PBMCs or T cells enriched from blood (not recorded which). The receptor set was obtained from a woman aged 50 to 60 who had recovered from COVID-19. Both conserved end residues are part of each CDR3. The D gene is left open where the match is weak. Some rows have no size entry. The others give once, few or many, or a class for an expanded clone.

d_call j_call clone_size v_call cdr3_nt cdr3_aa
- TRBJ2-1 - TRBV19 TGTGCCAGTAGTGATCAGGGTGATTCAAATGAGCAGTTCTTC CASSDQGDSNEQFF
TRBD2 TRBJ2-3 - TRBV4-3 TGCGCCAGCAGCCAAGGGTTGCGGGAGTTTACAGATACGCAGTATTTT CASSQGLREFTDTQYF
TRBD2 TRBJ2-3 once TRBV27 TGTGCCAGCAGTTTAAAAAGCGGGACCCCCGGGTGGGATACGCAGTATTTT CASSLKSGTPGWDTQYF
- TRBJ1-5 - TRBV18 TGTGCCAGCTCGGGTACAGGGCGCAATCAGCCCCAGCATTTT CASSGTGRNQPQHF
- TRBJ2-2 once TRBV28 TGTGCCAGCAGTCCTCGGGAGAGTACAAACACCGGGGAGCTGTTTTTT CASSPRESTNTGELFF
TRBD1 TRBJ1-2 - TRBV4-1 TGCGCCAGCAGCCAGAGCCCGGACAGGGTGGATGGCTACACCTTC CASSQSPDRVDGYTF
TRBD1 TRBJ2-2 - TRBV11-2 TGTGCCAGCAGCAAGACAGGGGGCGGCACCGGGGAGCTGTTTTTT CASSKTGGGTGELFF
TRBD1 TRBJ1-2 - TRBV2 TGTGCCAGCAGTGAGACAGGGGGAGCCTATGGCTACACCTTC CASSETGGAYGYTF
TRBD2 TRBJ2-7 once TRBV4-3 TGCGCCAGCAGCCAAGTCAGCGGGAGTACGTACGAGCAGTACTTC CASSQVSGSTYEQYF
- TRBJ1-1 - TRBV7-8 TGTGCCAGCAGCCCGGGGTGGACTGAAGCTTTCTTT CASSPGWTEAFF
TRBD1 TRBJ1-2 - TRBV27 TGTGCCAGCAGTAACGACAGGGCTAACTATGGCTACACCTTC CASSNDRANYGYTF
- TRBJ1-1 - TRBV27 TGTGCCAGCAGTTTAAACGGACAGAACACTGAAGCTTTCTTT CASSLNGQNTEAFF
TRBD2 TRBJ2-7 - TRBV18 TGTGCCAGCTCAAACCAGCTTGGACTAGCGGGAGACGAGCAGTACTTC CASSNQLGLAGDEQYF
- TRBJ1-1 - TRBV18 TGTGCCAGCTCACCGCGAACGGGGGGTGGGAACACTGAAGCTTTCTTT CASSPRTGGGNTEAFF
- TRBJ2-1 - TRBV18 TGTGCCAGCTCACCATTGTACCAGGGGGGTCACAATGAGCAGTTCTTC CASSPLYQGGHNEQFF
TRBD1 TRBJ2-1 - TRBV6-2/TRBV6-3 TGTGCCAGCAGTTACGGCCTAACCGGGACAGGGTTGGGGTATGAGCAGTTCTTC CASSYGLTGTGLGYEQFF
- TRBJ2-5 - TRBV29-1 TGCAGCGGGAAGGGGCTTGGGGAGACCCAGTACTTC CSGKGLGETQYF
- TRBJ1-1 - TRBV4-3 TGCGCCAGCAGCCAAGGTTCTGCGGGGTTTAACACTGAAGCTTTCTTT CASSQGSAGFNTEAFF
TRBD2 TRBJ2-2 - TRBV4-2 TGTGCCAGCAGCTTAAGACTAGCGGGAGTACCCGGGGAGCTGTTTTTT CASSLRLAGVPGELFF
- TRBJ2-1 - TRBV6-1 TGTGCCAGCAGTGAAGGGGGAGGACGTTGGTTCTTC CASSEGGGRWFF
TRBD1 TRBJ1-1 - TRBV7-3 TGTGCCAGCAGCCGCCACCCACAGGGGGCAGGCACTGAAGCTTTCTTT CASSRHPQGAGTEAFF
TRBD1 TRBJ1-3 - TRBV2 TGTGCCAGCAGTCGACAGGGGAAGAGCTCTGGAAACACCATATATTTT CASSRQGKSSGNTIYF